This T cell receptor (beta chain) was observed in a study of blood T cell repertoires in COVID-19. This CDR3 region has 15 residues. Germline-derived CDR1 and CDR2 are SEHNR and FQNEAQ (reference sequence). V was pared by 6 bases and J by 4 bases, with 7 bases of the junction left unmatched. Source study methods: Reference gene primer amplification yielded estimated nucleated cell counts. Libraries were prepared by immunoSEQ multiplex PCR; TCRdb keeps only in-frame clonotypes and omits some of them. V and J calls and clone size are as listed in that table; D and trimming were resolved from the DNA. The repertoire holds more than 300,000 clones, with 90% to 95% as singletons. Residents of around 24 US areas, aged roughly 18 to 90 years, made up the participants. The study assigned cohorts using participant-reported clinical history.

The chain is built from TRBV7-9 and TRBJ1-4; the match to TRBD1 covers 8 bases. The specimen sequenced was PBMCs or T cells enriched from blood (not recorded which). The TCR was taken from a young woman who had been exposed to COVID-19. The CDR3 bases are TGTGCCAGCAGATTTAACAGGGGGGATAATGAAAAACTGTTTTTT. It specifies CASRFNRGDNEKLFF.